This T cell receptor (beta chain) was sequenced during a study of T cells after yellow fever vaccination. This clonotype was counted between two and nine times. Conversion of TCR transcripts into cDNA relied on 5'RACE template switching, which added a universal primer site and UMIs. TCRdb re-called the 5' RACE reads with MiXCR, one entry per CDR3 protein. Of about 130,000 distinct CDR3 sequences listed, around 9.8% are singletons. Trimming removed 7 bases at V and 4 bases at J, with 16 bases between. The CDR3 is 14 amino acids. The gene calls are TRBV12-3 or TRBV12-4 and TRBJ1-1; D may be TRBD1 (5 bases). Sequencing used CD8+ T cells sorted from PBMCs, obtained on the day of the yellow fever booster vaccination. The TCR originated in a young man who received the YFV17D yellow fever vaccine. CDR3 region: CASIFVEGPTEAFF. The CDR3 DNA sequence: TGTGCCAGCATTTTCGTCGAGGGGCCCACTGAAGCTTTCTTT.